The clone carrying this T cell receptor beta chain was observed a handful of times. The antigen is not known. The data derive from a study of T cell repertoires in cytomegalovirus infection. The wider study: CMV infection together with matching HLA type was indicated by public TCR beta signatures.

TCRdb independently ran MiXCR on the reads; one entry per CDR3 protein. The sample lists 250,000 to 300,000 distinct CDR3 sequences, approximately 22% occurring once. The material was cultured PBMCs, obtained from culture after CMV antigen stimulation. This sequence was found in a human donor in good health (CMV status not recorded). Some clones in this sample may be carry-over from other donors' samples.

CDR3 loop: CASSLRINEQFF. In DNA, the CDR3 is TGTGCCAGCAGCTTGCGGATCAATGAGCAGTTCTTC. The chain uses TRBV7-9 and TRBJ2-1; D is undetermined. The CDR3 has 12 amino acids. The germline V and J ends were trimmed by 3 bases and 6 bases, with 6 bases remaining between them. Germline CDR1 and CDR2: SEHNR and FQNEAQ (reference sequence). Full variable domain (missing parts from reference TRBV7-9 and TRBJ2-1): DTGVSQNPRHKITKRGQNVTFRCDPISEHNRLYWYRQTLGQGPEFLTYFQNEAQLEKSRLLSDRFSAERPKGSFSTLEIQRTEQGDSAMYLCASSLRINEQFFGPGTRLTVL.